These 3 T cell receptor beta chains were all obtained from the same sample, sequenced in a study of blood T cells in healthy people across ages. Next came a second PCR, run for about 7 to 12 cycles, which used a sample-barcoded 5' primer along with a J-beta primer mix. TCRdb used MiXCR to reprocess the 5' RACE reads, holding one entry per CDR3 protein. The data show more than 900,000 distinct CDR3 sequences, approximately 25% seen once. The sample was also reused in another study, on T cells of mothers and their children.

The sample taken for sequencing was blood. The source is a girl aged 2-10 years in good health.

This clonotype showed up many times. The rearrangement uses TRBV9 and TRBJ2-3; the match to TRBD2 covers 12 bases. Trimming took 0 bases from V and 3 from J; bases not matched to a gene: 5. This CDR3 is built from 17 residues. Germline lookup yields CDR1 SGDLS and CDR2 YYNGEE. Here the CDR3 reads CASSVALAGGGTDTQYF. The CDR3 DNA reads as TGTGCCAGCAGCGTAGCCCTAGCGGGGGGGGGAACAGATACGCAGTATTTT.

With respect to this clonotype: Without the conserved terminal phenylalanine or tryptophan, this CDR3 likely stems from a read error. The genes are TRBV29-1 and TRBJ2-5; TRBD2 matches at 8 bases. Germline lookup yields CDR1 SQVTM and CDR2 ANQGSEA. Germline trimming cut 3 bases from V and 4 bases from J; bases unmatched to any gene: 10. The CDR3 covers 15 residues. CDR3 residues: CSVDGGGTSGETQYY. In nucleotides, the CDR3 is TGCAGCGTTGACGGCGGGGGGACATCCGGAGAGACCCAGTACTAC.

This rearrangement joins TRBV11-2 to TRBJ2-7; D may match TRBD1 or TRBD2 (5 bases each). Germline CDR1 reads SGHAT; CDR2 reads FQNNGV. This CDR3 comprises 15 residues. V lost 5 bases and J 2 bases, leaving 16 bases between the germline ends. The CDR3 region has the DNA TGTGCCAGCAGCCGAGGGGCAGCGGCCACCTACGAGCAGTACTTC. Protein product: CASSRGAAATYEQYF.